This TCR beta chain was captured in a study of T cell responses to AZD1222 COVID-19 vaccine (TCRdb year 2021). Looking at the study overall: AZD1222 recipients with second doses at about 4 weeks or about 12 weeks were pooled, because spike-specific TCR depth and breadth did not differ between schedules. A total of around 240 trial participants underwent TCR sequencing, of whom roughly 210 had received two doses of AZD1222 and roughly 26 had received two doses of the MenACWY control vaccine. Enrollment into the trials was organized by age into subgroups of 18-55, 56-69 and 70-plus years, and those subgroups contained roughly 160, 29 and 62 TCR-sequenced participants, respectively. On the study overall, not on this receptor specifically: No day 14 peak-response samples were available, so repertoires were characterized only after the peak T cell response. In the small 56-69-year group, the increase in depth fell short of significance, most likely because of low power. The whole spike protein was spanned by vaccine-associated CD4 TCRs, and dominant responses were seen in regions 160-218 and 743-854. Participants were mostly white British and included more females than males, and it was suggested by the authors that clonal diversity may have been underestimated. Epitopes outside the regions mutated in the B.1.351 and B.1.1.7 variants were reportedly recognized by nearly half of the unique spike-specific TCRs. Conclusions about previously exposed vaccinees are limited because only six or seven AZD1222 recipients were SARS-CoV-2 seropositive at baseline. A significant rise in spike-specific TCR breadth and depth was observed after two AZD1222 doses relative to day 0 and relative to MenACWY recipients.

This specimen's time point label, per the study, means: baseline before first vaccination. The vaccinee samples were drawn from two UK trials, COV001 and COV002, one of which was a single-blind randomized controlled phase 2/3 trial testing AZD1222 (ChAdOx1 nCoV-19) in healthy adults. For TCRbeta chain sequencing, PBMC samples from trial participants were taken at day 0 and at day 28 after the second dose. The CDR3 regions of human TCRbeta chains were analyzed by immunosequencing. Under the source paper's analysis protocol: Repertoire TCRs were checked for matches against a reference library of SARS-CoV-2-specific TCRs that had been generated using the MIRA antigen-specificity platform. Breadth was defined as the fraction of unique TCRs that were SARS-CoV-2-associated, and depth was defined as the fraction of total T cells that were SARS-CoV-2-associated. Using the MIRA data, each spike-specific TCR was assigned both to the spike region to which the TCR was reactive and to a CD4 or CD8 class. Log10-transformed breadth and depth values were compared by one-way ANOVA with Sidak's multiple comparisons tests. In its TCRdb copy, this immuneACCESS table keeps in-frame sequences only and misses some clones. Where compared with another copy, unresolved V genes explain less than half of these, and the others have no known cause. V, J and clone size derive from that table, while D and trimming were established from the DNA sequence. The sample table shows around 100,000 clones, and about 85% are seen once. Of the sample, under 2% is held by the ten largest clones.

From V the trimming removes 2 bases and from J it removes 6 bases, while the gene matches leave 4 bases of the junction unaccounted for. The CDR3 runs 14 residues from the cysteine to the phenylalanine. This entry keeps only the CDR3 DNA: 42 bases, framed from base 1. The CDR1 and CDR2 encoded by the germline V gene (reference sequence) are LNHDA and SQIVND. To note about this clone: Its antigen remains undetermined. No per-base quality is available; no much larger clone lies one base away.

This specimen consisted of peripheral blood, obtained on day 0 of AZD1222 vaccination. This receptor was identified in an adult in good health. The rearranged segments are TRBV19 and TRBJ2-1; 7 middle bases align to TRBD1. The CDR3 is CASSIQGDRNEQFF. The nucleotide sequence is TGTGCCAGTAGTATACAGGGGGATCGCAATGAGCAGTTCTTC.